A single sample is the source of the 8 T cell receptor beta chains below, sequenced in a study of cytomegalovirus exposure and HLA in healthy donors. A multiplex PCR was run with 60 Vbeta primers and 13 Jbeta primers. TCRdb's copy holds only in-frame clones and misses some; the assay was immunoSEQ multiplex PCR. The table has 75,000 to 90,000 clones, 85% seen once. Sequenced input: PBMCs. These receptors were obtained from a man between 35 and 55 years old in good health and CMV-seropositive.

The chain uses TRBV18 and TRBJ1-1; D possibly corresponds to TRBD1 (6 bases). Looked up from germline, CDR1 is KGHSH and CDR2 is LQKENI. Deletions cut 1 base from V and 3 bases from J, with 18 bases between. The CDR3 consists of 17 residues. The CDR3 loop is CASSPLDLQGFDTEAFF. The CDR3 bases are TGTGCCAGCTCACCACTGGACCTACAGGGTTTCGACACTGAAGCTTTCTTT.

The chain uses TRBV7-2 and TRBJ1-6, with 7 bases fitting TRBD1. J lost 14 bases, V lost 4 bases, and 14 bases had no gene match. This CDR3 is 15 amino acids long. Germline V gives CDR1 SGHTA, CDR2 FQGNSA. In DNA form, the CDR3 reads TGTGCCAGCAGCTCGCTCGGGGACAGTGAGTTGTCCCTCCACTTT. As protein: CASSSLGDSELSLHF.

The rearrangement joins TRBV11-2 to TRBJ2-5; perhaps TRBD1 as D (6 bases). The V end lost 1 base, the J end lost 3 bases, and 9 bases lay between the germline ends. This CDR3 has 14 amino acids. CDR1 and CDR2 from the germline V gene are SGHAT and FQNNGV. This CDR3 reads CASSLVYREETQYF. DNA for the CDR3: TGTGCCAGCAGCTTAGTTTACAGGGAAGAGACCCAGTACTTC.

V gene TRBV11-2 combines with J gene TRBJ1-6; TRBD1 might be the D (5 bases). The CDR3 is 15 residues long. With 6 bases removed from V and 8 bases from J, the gap between germline ends came to 17 bases. The germline gives CDR1 SGHAT, CDR2 FQNNGV. The CDR3 sequence: CASSLLPGSDSPLHF. In nucleotides, the CDR3 is TGTGCCAGCAGTCTCCTTCCAGGGTCAGATTCACCCCTCCACTTT.

This chain uses TRBV7-9 with TRBJ2-7; the match to TRBD1 covers 7 bases. J gave up 9 bases and V 3 bases, and 8 bases lay outside the gene matches. This CDR3 has 13 residues. CDR1 and CDR2 from the germline V gene are SEHNR and FQNEAQ (reference sequence). The CDR3 DNA is TGTGCCAGCAGCTTTGACAGGGAGTCTCGGCAGTACTTC. Its translation is CASSFDRESRQYF.

The chain joins TRBV10-3 to TRBJ1-4, with 8 bases fitting TRBD1. This CDR3 contains 13 residues. V shed 4 bases, J shed 7 bases, and the junction held 2 bases outside the gene matches. The germline gives CDR1 ENHRY, CDR2 SYGVKD. The CDR3 DNA sequence: TGTGCCATCAGTGCGGACAGGGTTGAAAAACTGTTTTTT. This sequence encodes CAISADRVEKLFF.

The chain carries TRBV18 and TRBJ1-3; 10 nucleotides match TRBD1. Germline CDR1 is KGHSH and CDR2 is LQKENI. There are 17 residues in the CDR3. V lost 1 base and J lost 2; bases outside the gene matches: 5. The CDR3 DNA reads as TGTGCCAGCTCACCACTCCCCGGGACAGGGGCTGGAAACACCATATATTTT. Residues: CASSPLPGTGAGNTIYF.

The V gene is TRBV7-3, the J gene TRBJ2-1; 7 nucleotides line up with TRBD2. The CDR3 extends over 12 amino acids. CDR1 is SGHTA, CDR2 FQGTGA, per germline. Trimming at V came to 4 bases and at J to 10 bases, leaving 4 bases not matched to a gene. This chain's CDR3 is CASSSSGGEQFF. The CDR3 nucleotides are TGTGCCAGCAGCTCTAGCGGAGGGGAGCAGTTCTTC. Drawing the rest from reference TRBV7-3 and TRBJ2-1, the complete variable domain is GAGVSQTPSNKVTEKGKYVELRCDPISGHTALYWYRQSLGQGPEFLIYFQGTGAADDSGLPNDRFFAVRPEGSVSTLKIQRTERGDSAVYLCASSSSGGEQFFGPGTRLTVL.